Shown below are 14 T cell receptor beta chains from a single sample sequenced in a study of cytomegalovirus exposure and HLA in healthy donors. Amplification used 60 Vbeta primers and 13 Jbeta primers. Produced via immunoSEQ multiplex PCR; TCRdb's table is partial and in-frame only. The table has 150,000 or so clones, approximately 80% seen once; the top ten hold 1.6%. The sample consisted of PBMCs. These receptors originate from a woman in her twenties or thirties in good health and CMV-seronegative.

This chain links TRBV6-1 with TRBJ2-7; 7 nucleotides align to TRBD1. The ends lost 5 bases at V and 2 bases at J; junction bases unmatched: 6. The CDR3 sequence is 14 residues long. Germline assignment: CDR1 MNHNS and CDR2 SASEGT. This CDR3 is CASSQPGQTYEQYF. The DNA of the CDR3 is TGTGCCAGCAGTCAGCCGGGACAGACCTACGAGCAGTACTTC.

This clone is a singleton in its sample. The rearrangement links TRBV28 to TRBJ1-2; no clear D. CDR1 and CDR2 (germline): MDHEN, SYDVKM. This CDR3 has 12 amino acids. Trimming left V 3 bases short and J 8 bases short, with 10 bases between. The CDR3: CASSLIPRGYTF. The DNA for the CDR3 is TGTGCCAGCAGTTTGATTCCTCGGGGCTACACCTTC.

CDR3 sequence reads: CATAGASGTETQYF. The CDR3 region has the DNA TGTGCCACCGCGGGGGCTAGCGGGACGGAGACCCAGTACTTC. This chain uses TRBV6-6 with TRBJ2-5; 9 positions match TRBD2. Germline V lookup: CDR1 MNHNY, CDR2 SVGAGI (reference sequence). CDR3 size: 14 residues. J lost 5 bases, V lost 10 bases, and 11 bases had no gene match.

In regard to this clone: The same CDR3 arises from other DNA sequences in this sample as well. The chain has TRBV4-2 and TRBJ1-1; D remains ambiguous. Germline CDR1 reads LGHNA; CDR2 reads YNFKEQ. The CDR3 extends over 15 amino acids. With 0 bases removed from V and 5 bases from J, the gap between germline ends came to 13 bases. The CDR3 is CASSQDRGLRTEAFF. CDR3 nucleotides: TGTGCCAGCAGCCAAGACCGGGGTCTTCGGACTGAAGCTTTCTTT.

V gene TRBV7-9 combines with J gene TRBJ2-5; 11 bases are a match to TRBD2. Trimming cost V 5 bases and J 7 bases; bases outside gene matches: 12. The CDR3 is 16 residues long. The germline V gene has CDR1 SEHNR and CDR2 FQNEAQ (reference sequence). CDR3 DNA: TGTGCCAGCAGCATATCGACTAGCGGGGCTCCGGGGACCCAGTACTTC. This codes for CASSISTSGAPGTQYF.

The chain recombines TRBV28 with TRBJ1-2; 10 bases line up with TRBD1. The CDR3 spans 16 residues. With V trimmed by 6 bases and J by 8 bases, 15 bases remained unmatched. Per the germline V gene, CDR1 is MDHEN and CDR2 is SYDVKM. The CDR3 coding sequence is TGTGCCAGCAGAGTGAATTGGGACAGGGGCTTTCGCGGCTACACCTTC. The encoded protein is CASRVNWDRGFRGYTF.

CDR3 in amino acids: CASSQRQGEQFF. The CDR3 DNA reads TGCGCCAGCAGCCAAAGACAGGGTGAGCAGTTCTTC. The rearrangement uses TRBV4-1 and TRBJ2-1; TRBD1 aligns across 7 bases. Germline values: CDR1 MGHRA, CDR2 YSYEKL. V lost 2 bases, J lost 9 bases, and 1 base stayed unmatched. CDR3 length: 12 residues.

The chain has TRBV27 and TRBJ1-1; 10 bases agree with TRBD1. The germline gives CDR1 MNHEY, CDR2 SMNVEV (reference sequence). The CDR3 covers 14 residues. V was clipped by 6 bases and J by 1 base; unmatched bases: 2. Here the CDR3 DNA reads TGTGCCAGCAGGACAGGGGGCCGGAACACTGAAGCTTTCTTT. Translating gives CASRTGGRNTEAFF.

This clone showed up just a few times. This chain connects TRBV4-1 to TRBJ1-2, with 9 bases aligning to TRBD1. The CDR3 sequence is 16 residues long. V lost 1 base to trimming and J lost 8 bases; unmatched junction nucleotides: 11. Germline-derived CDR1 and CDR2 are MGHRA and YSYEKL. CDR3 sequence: CASSQVLGQGGKGYTF. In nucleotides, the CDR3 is TGCGCCAGCAGCCAAGTCCTGGGACAGGGAGGGAAAGGCTACACCTTC.

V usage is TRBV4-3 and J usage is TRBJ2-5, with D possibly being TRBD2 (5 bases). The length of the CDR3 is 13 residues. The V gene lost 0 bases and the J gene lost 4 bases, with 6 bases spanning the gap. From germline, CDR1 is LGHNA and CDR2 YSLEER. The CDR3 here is CASSQDRGETQYF. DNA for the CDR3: TGCGCCAGCAGCCAAGATCGGGGAGAGACCCAGTACTTC.

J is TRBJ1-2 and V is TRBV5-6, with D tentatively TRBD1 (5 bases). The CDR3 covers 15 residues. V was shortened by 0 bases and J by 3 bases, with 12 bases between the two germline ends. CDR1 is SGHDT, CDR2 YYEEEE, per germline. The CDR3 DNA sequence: TGTGCCAGCAGCTTGGGAATTAGGGACTACTATGGCTACACCTTC. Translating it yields CASSLGIRDYYGYTF.

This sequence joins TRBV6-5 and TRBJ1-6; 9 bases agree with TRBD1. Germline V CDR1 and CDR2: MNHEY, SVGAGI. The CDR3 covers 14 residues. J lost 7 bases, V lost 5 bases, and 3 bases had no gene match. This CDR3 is CASSKQGANSPLHF. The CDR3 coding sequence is TGTGCCAGCAGTAAACAGGGGGCGAATTCACCCCTCCACTTT.

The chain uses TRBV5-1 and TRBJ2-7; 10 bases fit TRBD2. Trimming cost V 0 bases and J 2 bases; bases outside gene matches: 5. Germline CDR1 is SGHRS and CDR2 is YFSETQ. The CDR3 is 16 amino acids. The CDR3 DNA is TGCGCCAGCAGCTTGGCCCTTGGACTAGCGGCCTACGAGCAGTACTTC. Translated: CASSLALGLAAYEQYF.

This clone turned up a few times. The CDR3 bases are TGCAGCGCCCGGACAGGGGCAAGTTCACCCCTCCACTTT. This sequence encodes CSARTGASSPLHF. This chain links TRBV29-1 with TRBJ1-6; TRBD1 aligns across 9 bases. The CDR3 sequence is 13 residues long. J gave up 9 bases and V 7 bases, and 7 bases lay outside the gene matches. Germline V gives CDR1 SQVTM, CDR2 ANQGSEA.